These 17 T cell receptor beta chains were all obtained from the same sample, sequenced in a study of blood T cell repertoires in COVID-19 (dated by TCRdb to 2018 to 2020). The library was generated by the immunoSEQ multiplex PCR assay. TCRdb holds this immuneACCESS table with in-frame rearrangements only. Some clones are missing; in checked studies, unresolved V genes explain under half, and the rest has no known cause. Within this sample are about 260,000 clones, with 84% of them counted one time only. The top ten hold more than 1.5% of the sample. Sequencing was carried out using peripheral blood. These receptors were collected from a woman aged 40 to 50 who had recovered from COVID-19.

This sequence joins TRBV29-1 and TRBJ1-3; the match to TRBD1 covers 11 bases. CDR1 is SQVTM, CDR2 ANQGSEA, per germline. This CDR3 comprises 12 residues. V lost 7 bases, J lost 8 bases, and 4 bases stayed unmatched. This CDR3 reads CSAQGQGDTIYF. In nucleotides, the CDR3 is TGCAGCGCCCAGGGACAGGGGGACACCATATATTTT.

The genes are TRBV5-4 and TRBJ1-2, with a possible D match to TRBD1 (5 bases). This CDR3 is 14 amino acids long. V lost 6 bases, J lost 3 bases, and 15 bases lay in between. Germline V gene sequence: CDR1 SGHNT, CDR2 YYREEE (reference sequence). In DNA form, the CDR3 reads TGTGCCAGCATCCCCCGTGGGGCGGACTATGGCTACACCTTC. Amino acid sequence: CASIPRGADYGYTF.

The gene calls are TRBV19 and TRBJ2-2; 10 nucleotides align to TRBD1. Losses at the gene ends were 3 bases for V and 0 bases for J; bases not matched to a gene: 10. Per the germline V gene, CDR1 is LNHDA and CDR2 is SQIVND (reference sequence). There are 19 residues in the CDR3. CDR3 sequence: CASSMRGQGTITNTGELFF. CDR3 nucleotide sequence: TGTGCCAGTAGTATGAGGGGACAGGGGACGATAACGAACACCGGGGAGCTGTTTTTT.

V is TRBV10-3 and J is TRBJ1-2, with D maybe TRBD1 (5 bases). This CDR3 is built from 14 residues. V was trimmed by 2 bases and J by 2 bases, leaving 9 bases between them. CDR1 is ENHRY and CDR2 is SYGVKD in the germline V gene. CDR3 coding DNA: TGTGCCATCAGTGAGGGCCAGGGCAACTATGGCTACACCTTC. This translates into CAISEGQGNYGYTF.

The rearrangement links TRBV29-1 to TRBJ1-1; TRBD1 aligns across 10 bases. After removal of 7 bases from V and 4 bases from J, the junction contained 9 bases not matched to a gene. The germline CDR1 and CDR2 sequences are SQVTM and ANQGSEA. This CDR3 has 14 residues. Here the CDR3 reads CSALTGQGTTEAFF. The CDR3 nucleotides are TGCAGCGCCCTCACGGGACAGGGGACCACTGAAGCTTTCTTT.

This chain joins TRBV7-9 and TRBJ2-3, with D perhaps TRBD2 (6 bases). The CDR3 totals 17 residues. Trimming took 3 bases from V and 1 from J, leaving 17 bases between them. The germline CDR1 and CDR2 sequences are SEHNR and FQNEAQ (reference sequence). CDR3 protein: CASSFYALGGGTDTQYF. The CDR3 region has the DNA TGTGCCAGCAGCTTTTATGCGCTTGGCGGGGGCACAGATACGCAGTATTTT.

V is TRBV19 and J is TRBJ2-3; 7 bases map to TRBD1. The germline gives CDR1 LNHDA, CDR2 SQIVND (reference sequence). This CDR3 spans 14 amino acids. V dropped 5 bases and J dropped 3; count of bases not matched to a gene: 5. The CDR3 spells CASSFRQGTDTQYF. CDR3 DNA sequence: TGTGCCAGTAGTTTTCGACAGGGAACAGATACGCAGTATTTT.

This clone occurred once. The chain couples TRBV29-1 to TRBJ2-7; weak D call: TRBD1 (5 bases). Looked up from germline, CDR1 is SQVTM and CDR2 is ANQGSEA. CDR3 length equals 15 residues. V lost 6 bases to trimming and J lost 0 bases, with 18 bases between them. CDR3 nucleotides: TGCAGCGTCCGAATCCGACAGCATTCCTCCTACGAGCAGTACTTC. Translation: CSVRIRQHSSYEQYF.

This clone occurred a few times. The chain couples TRBV5-5 to TRBJ2-2; TRBD1 is a possible D gene (6 bases). This CDR3 has 17 amino acids. Between the trimmed V and J ends, which lost 1 base and 1 base, there was a span of 14 bases. Germline CDR1 reads SGHKS; CDR2 reads YYEKEE (reference sequence). As DNA, the CDR3 is TGTGCCAGCAGCTTGTCCGGACAGCTTGGGAACACCGGGGAGCTGTTTTTT. Translating gives CASSLSGQLGNTGELFF.

The sample holds one count of this clone. The chain recombines TRBV4-1 with TRBJ1-3, with a tentative D call TRBD1 (5 bases). V lost 2 bases to trimming and J lost 4 bases, with 15 bases between them. Germline CDR1 is MGHRA and CDR2 is YSYEKL. The CDR3 length is 16 residues. As DNA, the CDR3 is TGCGCCAGCAGCCAAAGTCCCGTTGCAGGGGGAAACACCATATATTTT. It is translated as CASSQSPVAGGNTIYF.

The chain employs TRBV19 and TRBJ1-2; 7 positions match TRBD1. Germline-derived CDR1 and CDR2 are LNHDA and SQIVND (reference sequence). The ends lost 6 bases at V and 4 bases at J; junction bases unmatched: 14. The length of the CDR3 is 16 residues. The CDR3 DNA reads as TGTGCCAGTAGCCTTGCCGGGACAGAAGCTGGCTATGGCTACACCTTC. This codes for CASSLAGTEAGYGYTF.

The V call is TRBV7-2, the J call TRBJ1-2; maybe TRBD1 (6 bases). CDR1 and CDR2 (germline): SGHTA, FQGNSA. CDR3 length: 15 amino acids. Trimming cost V 7 bases and J 6 bases, with 21 bases left between them. This CDR3 reads CASIGDTGSRHGYTF. CDR3 coding DNA: TGTGCCAGCATCGGGGACACCGGTTCTCGACATGGCTACACCTTC.

In its sample, this clone was seen once. The rearrangement uses TRBV6-6 and TRBJ2-7; TRBD1 aligns across 8 bases. Germline assignment: CDR1 MNHNY and CDR2 SVGAGI (reference sequence). Germline trimming cut 6 bases from V and 4 bases from J; bases unmatched to any gene: 8. The CDR3 has 14 residues. CDR3 DNA sequence: TGTGCCAGCAGCACGGCGGGACAGGCGTACGAGCAGTACTTC. As protein: CASSTAGQAYEQYF.

This sequence joins TRBV24-1 and TRBJ1-6; a possible D gene is TRBD1 (5 bases). Germline assignment: CDR1 KGHDR and CDR2 SFDVKD. The CDR3 length is 14 residues. Between the trimmed V and J ends, which lost 5 bases and 10 bases, there was a span of 14 bases. CDR3 protein: CATSASGFGSPLHF. The CDR3 nucleotides are TGTGCCACCAGTGCCTCAGGGTTTGGATCACCCCTCCACTTT.

V and J are TRBV2 and TRBJ2-1, with a possible D match to TRBD2 (6 bases). V was shortened by 6 bases and J by 5 bases, with 17 bases between the two germline ends. The CDR3 runs 15 residues. Germline V CDR1 and CDR2: SNHLY, FYNNEI. CDR3 coding DNA: TGTGCCAGCAGCCGGGACTTGTCGAAGGACAATGAGCAGTTCTTC. It is translated as CASSRDLSKDNEQFF.

This clone showed up just once. The chain recombines TRBV5-1 with TRBJ1-1; D is possibly TRBD1 (5 bases). The germline V gene encodes CDR1 SGHRS and CDR2 YFSETQ. Trimming pared 4 bases from V and 0 bases from J, leaving 19 bases between. The CDR3 length is 17 residues. The CDR3 loop is CASSQGRLGSMNTEAFF. CDR3 nucleotides: TGCGCCAGCAGCCAGGGAAGGTTGGGTTCCATGAACACTGAAGCTTTCTTT. Based on the CDR3 plus reference TRBV5-1 and TRBJ1-1, the full variable domain is KAGVTQTPRYLIKTRGQQVTLSCSPISGHRSVSWYQQTPGQGLQFLFEYFSETQRNKGNFPGRFSGRQFSNSRSEMNVSTLELGDSALYLCASSQGRLGSMNTEAFFGQGTRLTVV.

The table lists this clone with a few counts. Different DNA sequences within this sample yield the same CDR3. The chain has TRBV28 and TRBJ1-4; D possibly corresponds to TRBD1 (5 bases). Trimming left V 2 bases short and J 4 bases short, with 8 bases between. This CDR3 is built from 14 residues. Germline V gene lookup returns CDR1 MDHEN and CDR2 SYDVKM. The CDR3 DNA reads as TGTGCCAGCAGTTTAGGGGGACTTAATGAAAAACTGTTTTTT. Its translation: CASSLGGLNEKLFF.